This T cell receptor (beta chain) was retrieved from a study of Ad26.COV2.S vaccination and SARS-CoV-2 variants. Clones were read by immunoSEQ multiplex PCR, and TCRdb kept only the in-frame ones, dropping some. Of 500,000 or so clones detected, around 85% appear once; the ten largest clones hold around 13%. Treatment noted: around 19 received Ad26.COV2.S at low or high dose, single or two shots; about 5 received placebo; per-sample allocation not given. Vaccine and placebo recipients were sampled on day 63 after the first injection. The V gene's germline CDR1 is MNHEY and CDR2 SMNVEV (reference sequence). The CDR3 sequence is 15 residues long. Trimming took off 6 bases at V and 0 bases at J, with 14 bases between the two ends.

The TCR originated in a person between 18 and 65 years old who received the Ad26.COV2.S COVID-19 vaccine or a placebo. Sequencing was performed on peripheral blood, taken in a trial of Ad26.COV2.S vaccine versus placebo. The V call is TRBV27, the J call TRBJ1-1, with D maybe TRBD1 (6 bases). CDR3 DNA sequence: TGTGCCAGCAGCCCACGGGGGGCGTTGAACACTGAAGCTTTCTTT. Amino acid sequence: CASSPRGALNTEAFF.